The 26 T cell receptor beta chains given below trace back to one sample, sequenced in a study of blood T cells in healthy people across ages. A second 7 to 11 cycle PCR used barcoded and J-beta primers. TCRdb reprocessed the 5' RACE reads via MiXCR and lists one record per CDR3 protein. The data hold just under 550,000 distinct CDR3 sequences, with under 30% observed a single time. The sample also formed part of further work on T cells of mothers and their children.

Material: blood. These receptors were collected from a boy between 10 and 17 years old in good health.

The genes are TRBV6-1 and TRBJ1-5; TRBD1 matches 7 bases. V shed 6 bases, J shed 6 bases, and the junction held 11 bases outside the gene matches. This CDR3 is built from 15 residues. CDR1 MNHNS and CDR2 SASEGT come from the germline V gene. CDR3 sequence: CASREHPTGVQPQHF. CDR3 nucleotides: TGTGCCAGCAGGGAGCATCCCACAGGGGTTCAGCCCCAGCATTTT.

This clonotype was picked up a small number of times. The chain uses TRBV20-1 and TRBJ2-5, with D possibly being TRBD1 (6 bases). V lost 6 bases and J 5 bases, leaving 13 bases between the germline ends. Germline V gene sequence: CDR1 DFQATT, CDR2 SNEGSKA (reference sequence). CDR3 length: 12 amino acids. The CDR3 protein is CSATDSSETQYF. In DNA, the CDR3 is TGCAGTGCCACGGACAGTTCTGAGACCCAGTACTTC.

The chain combines TRBV3-1 with TRBJ2-4, with D uncertain. Germline CDR1 and CDR2: LGHDT and YNNKEL (reference sequence). This CDR3 region has 12 residues. Trimming removed 1 base at V and 8 bases at J, with 6 bases between. The CDR3 region has the DNA TGTGCCAGCAGCCAAGTCGCGGACATTCAGTACTTC. Translating gives CASSQVADIQYF.

This clonotype was observed a few times. The chain couples TRBV6-1 to TRBJ1-5, with 7 bases lining up with TRBD1. The CDR3 consists of 13 residues. J gave up 4 bases and V 6 bases, and 3 bases lay outside the gene matches. Germline CDR1 MNHNS, CDR2 SASEGT. DNA of the CDR3: TGTGCCAGCAGGGGGACAGAGAATCAGCCCCAGCATTTT. Protein product: CASRGTENQPQHF.

This clonotype has more than one count but fewer than ten. J is TRBJ2-7 and V is TRBV6-5, with 8 positions matching TRBD2. J was trimmed by 3 bases and V by 7 bases; bases with no gene match: 8. CDR1 is MNHEY, CDR2 SVGAGI, per germline. This CDR3 has 14 amino acids. CDR3 region: CASKVGAGDYEQYF. The CDR3 region has the DNA TGTGCCAGCAAGGTTGGAGCGGGAGACTACGAGCAGTACTTC.

In its sample, this clonotype was seen a few times. The V and J genes are TRBV27 and TRBJ2-5; 10 bases line up with TRBD2. The end of the DNA fits TRBJ2-1 better, so the J call may be wrong. The germline V gene encodes CDR1 MNHEY and CDR2 SMNVEV (reference sequence). The CDR3 runs to 15 residues. CDR3 in amino acids: CASSQHLAGGNEQFF. The CDR3 coding sequence is TGTGCCAGCAGCCAACACTTAGCGGGGGGCAATGAGCAGTTCTTC.

The chain couples TRBV3-1 to TRBJ1-2, with D perhaps matching TRBD1 (5 bases). The CDR3 has 17 residues. Germline assignment: CDR1 LGHDT and CDR2 YNNKEL (reference sequence). Deletions cut 1 base from V and 4 bases from J, with 19 bases between. CDR3 DNA sequence: TGTGCCAGCAGCCAAGCGGGGGTAGCGGCGGAGCCCTATGGCTACACCTTC. Translating it yields CASSQAGVAAEPYGYTF.

This clonotype was found a few times. This rearrangement joins TRBV5-1 to TRBJ1-6; the D gene is possibly TRBD1 (5 bases). The germline V and J ends were trimmed by 5 bases and 7 bases, with 10 bases remaining between them. The germline V gene has CDR1 SGHRS and CDR2 YFSETQ. The CDR3 covers 13 residues. The DNA for the CDR3 is TGCGCCAGCAGGGTAGAGGGGAATTCACCCCTCCACTTT. Its translation is CASRVEGNSPLHF.

This clonotype has more than one count but fewer than ten. Germline and junction disagree at one end, which may indicate a read error. The chain employs TRBV4-1 and TRBJ1-2; D unresolved. Germline values: CDR1 MGHRA, CDR2 YSYEKL. The CDR3 is 13 residues long. The CDR3 protein is CASSVAPGYGYTF. DNA of the CDR3: TGCGCCAGCAGTGTCGCGCCGGGCTATGGTTACACCTTC.

The chain uses TRBV7-9 and TRBJ1-4; D is unresolved. CDR1 is SEHNR, CDR2 FQNEAQ, per germline (reference sequence). Trimming took 3 bases from V and 0 from J, leaving 5 bases between them. This CDR3 is built from 14 residues. The CDR3 loop reads CASSFGATNEKLFF. CDR3 DNA: TGTGCCAGCAGCTTCGGTGCAACTAATGAAAAACTGTTTTTT.

The chain couples TRBV7-9 to TRBJ2-2, with D perhaps TRBD2 (5 bases). Trimming pared 5 bases from V and 5 bases from J, leaving 18 bases between. Germline CDR1 SEHNR, CDR2 FQNEAQ (reference sequence). The CDR3 runs 16 residues. In DNA, the CDR3 is TGTGCCAGCAGCCCCGCGGGTCAGCCTCAAACCGGGGAGCTGTTTTTT. Translation gives CASSPAGQPQTGELFF. The full variable domain, its missing parts supplied by reference TRBV7-9 and TRBJ2-2, is DTGVSQNPRHKITKRGQNVTFRCDPISEHNRLYWYRQTLGQGPEFLTYFQNEAQLEKSRLLSDRFSAERPKGSFSTLEIQRTEQGDSAMYLCASSPAGQPQTGELFFGEGSRLTVL.

This clonotype was recorded a few times. V usage is TRBV2 and J usage is TRBJ1-1, with D possibly being TRBD1 (5 bases). This CDR3 is 15 amino acids long. Germline V lookup: CDR1 SNHLY, CDR2 FYNNEI. The V gene lost 6 bases and the J gene lost 4 bases, with 18 bases spanning the gap. The CDR3 DNA reads as TGTGCCAGCAGCGTAGGACTTAGGCAGGGCACTGAAGCTTTCTTT. Translation gives CASSVGLRQGTEAFF.

As for this clonotype: A junction boundary mismatches the germline segment, possibly from a read error. V gene TRBV27 combines with J gene TRBJ2-5; 9 bases are shared with TRBD2. The J call may be in error: the DNA end matches TRBJ2-7 better. Per germline, CDR1 MNHEY and CDR2 SMNVEV (reference sequence). The CDR3 contains 18 residues. Here the CDR3 reads CAGSPRTGSGGQRDEQYF. CDR3 nucleotide sequence: TGTGCCGGCAGTCCTCGGACTGGTAGCGGGGGACAAAGGGACGAGCAGTACTTC.

The chain joins TRBV25-1 to TRBJ2-2, with a tentative D call TRBD2 (6 bases). The CDR3 length is 17 residues. The V gene's germline CDR1 is MGHDK and CDR2 SYGVNS. Trimming took 2 bases from V and 5 from J, leaving 18 bases between them. This CDR3 is CASSEPTGGIRTGELFF. The DNA for the CDR3 is TGTGCCAGCAGTGAACCGACCGGGGGTATACGTACCGGGGAGCTGTTTTTT.

The chain has TRBV29-1 and TRBJ2-5; possibly TRBD1 for D (5 bases). Germline CDR1 and CDR2: SQVTM and ANQGSEA. V lost 7 bases and J lost 4, with 10 bases in between. The CDR3 is 11 amino acids. Here the CDR3 DNA reads TGCAGCGAGAGGACACGAGAGACCCAGTACTTC. Amino acids: CSERTRETQYF.

About this clonotype itself: A read error may explain this, as a much larger clone is one base away. The chain combines TRBV30 with TRBJ2-5; tentatively, D is TRBD1 or TRBD2 (6 bases each). The germline gives CDR1 GTSNPN, CDR2 SVGIG (reference sequence). The V end lost 3 bases, the J end lost 2 bases, and 10 bases lay between the germline ends. CDR3 size: 13 residues. The CDR3 DNA is TGTGCCTGGAGCTGGGGGGCACAAGAGACCCAGTACTTC. It translates to CAWSWGAQETQYF.

The J gene is TRBJ2-7, the V gene TRBV5-5; D is ambiguous. Germline V gene sequence: CDR1 SGHKS, CDR2 YYEKEE (reference sequence). The CDR3 has 18 amino acids. The V end lost 3 bases, the J end lost 3 bases, and 25 bases lay between the germline ends. The CDR3 sequence: CASSSSSLTMERGYEQYF. In nucleotides, the CDR3 is TGTGCCAGCAGCTCCTCAAGCCTCACGATGGAAAGAGGCTACGAGCAGTACTTC.

The rearrangement uses TRBV28 and TRBJ2-5; 14 positions match TRBD2. The DNA end favors TRBJ2-1, so the J call may be wrong. CDR1 and CDR2 (germline): MDHEN, SYDVKM. This CDR3 is 14 amino acids long. The chain's CDR3 is CATRLAGGPNEQFF. CDR3 sequence (DNA): TGTGCCACAAGACTAGCGGGAGGGCCTAATGAGCAGTTCTTC.

This rearrangement joins TRBV18 to TRBJ1-1; 7 bases agree with TRBD1. This CDR3 spans 17 amino acids. Germline CDR1 KGHSH, CDR2 LQKENI. The J segment lost 3 bases and the V segment lost 6 bases, leaving 16 bases of the junction unmatched. The CDR3 is CASSPFPTGAGDTEAFF. The CDR3 bases are TGTGCCAGCTCTCCATTCCCCACAGGGGCCGGGGACACTGAAGCTTTCTTT.

The chain combines TRBV5-5 with TRBJ1-6; the match to TRBD1 covers 7 bases. The germline V gene has CDR1 SGHKS and CDR2 YYEKEE (reference sequence). CDR3 size: 16 residues. V shed 2 bases and J 6 bases; nucleotides not matched to a gene: 8. The chain's CDR3 is CASSLGPGQPNSPLHF. CDR3 nucleotides: TGTGCCAGCAGCTTAGGCCCGGGACAGCCTAATTCACCCCTCCACTTT.

This sequence joins TRBV20-1 and TRBJ2-2, with 7 nucleotides matching TRBD1. This CDR3 is built from 15 residues. CDR1 and CDR2 (germline): DFQATT, SNEGSKA (reference sequence). J was trimmed by 7 bases and V by 5 bases; bases with no gene match: 13. DNA of the CDR3: TGCAGTGCTCTCCAAGGACAGGAGGCTGTCGGGGAGCTGTTTTTT. Translation: CSALQGQEAVGELFF.

J is TRBJ2-3 and V is TRBV7-9; the D gene is possibly TRBD2 (6 bases). The CDR3 contains 15 residues. The germline V gene has CDR1 SEHNR and CDR2 FQNEAQ (reference sequence). V was cut by 4 bases and J by 4 bases, with 15 bases left in between. The CDR3 reads CASSSAQGTPDTQYF. CDR3 coding DNA: TGTGCCAGCAGCTCCGCCCAAGGGACTCCAGATACGCAGTATTTT.

The genes are TRBV7-9 and TRBJ2-2, with TRBD1 identical over 7 bases. This CDR3 is 14 amino acids long. J was trimmed by 1 base and V by 11 bases; bases with no gene match: 7. Germline V gives CDR1 SEHNR, CDR2 FQNEAQ (reference sequence). CDR3: CADTDRENTGELFF. The CDR3 DNA is TGTGCCGACACCGACAGGGAGAACACCGGGGAGCTGTTTTTT.

J is TRBJ2-2 and V is TRBV7-9; perhaps TRBD2 as D (5 bases). The germline CDR1 and CDR2 sequences are SEHNR and FQNEAQ (reference sequence). V was shortened by 7 bases and J by 4 bases, with 13 bases between the two germline ends. The CDR3 length is 14 residues. CDR3 residues: CASILAGGTGELFF. For the CDR3, the DNA is TGTGCCAGCATCCTCGCGGGCGGCACCGGGGAGCTGTTTTTT.

The chain uses TRBV30 and TRBJ2-1; the D gene is possibly TRBD1 (5 bases). Germline V lookup: CDR1 GTSNPN, CDR2 SVGIG (reference sequence). Trimming left V 3 bases short and J 8 bases short, with 17 bases between. This CDR3 is built from 14 residues. This chain's CDR3 is CAWRKGMGWDEQFF. DNA for the CDR3: TGTGCCTGGAGAAAGGGGATGGGGTGGGATGAGCAGTTCTTC.

The V gene is TRBV5-1, the J gene TRBJ2-2; TRBD1 agrees at 8 bases. The trim removed 8 bases at V and 1 base at J, leaving 1 base unmatched. The CDR3 is 13 amino acids. CDR1 and CDR2 from the germline V gene are SGHRS and YFSETQ. CDR3 protein: CASDRGNTGELFF. The CDR3 coding sequence is TGCGCCAGTGACAGGGGGAACACCGGGGAGCTGTTTTTT.